The present TCR beta chain was sequenced within a study of CD8+CD57+ T cells in acquired aplastic anemia. The V gene's germline CDR1 is SGHAT and CDR2 FQNNGV. V shed 4 bases and J 7 bases; nucleotides not matched to a gene: 13. This CDR3 is built from 16 residues. Template material for TCR beta VDJ and CDR3 profiling consisted of genomic DNA. TCRdb reanalysed the reads using MiXCR and keeps one entry per CDR3 protein. The profile covers 150,000 to 200,000 distinct CDR3 sequences, with roughly 48% appearing a single time and roughly 30% taken by the ten largest. All sequencing subjects had displayed CD8+CD57+ cell expansion on flow cytometry. This clonotype was seen more than once but under ten times.

This sequence originates from a human donor with aplastic anemia. The chain links TRBV11-2 to TRBJ2-1, with 7 bases fitting TRBD2. Sequencing was done on a sample of sorted CD4+, CD8+, or CD8+CD57+ T cells (not recorded which) from PBMCs. CDR3 sequence (DNA): TGTGCCAGCAGCTCCCCTCTAGCGGACCTTCGGAATGAGCAGTTCTTC. Amino acids: CASSSPLADLRNEQFF.